Listed below are T cell receptor beta chains from one sample, sequenced in a study of blood T cell repertoires in COVID-19. Clones were sequenced by immunoSEQ multiplex PCR, and TCRdb holds only the in-frame ones, with some missing. The sample carries about 400,000 clones, approximately 90% recorded once. The sample taken for sequencing was peripheral blood. These TCRs come from a woman aged 30 to 39 with active or convalescent COVID-19. Both conserved end residues are part of each CDR3. The D gene is left open where the match is weak. A clone size is listed for some rows: how often the clone was seen (once, few, many), or a class if it is expanded.

abundance: once
v_gene: TRBV6-5
d_gene: TRBD2
j_gene: TRBJ2-1
CDR3aa: CASSYIPGGLYNEQFF
CDR3nt: TGTGCCAGCAGTTACATTCCGGGAGGTCTCTACAATGAGCAGTTCTTC

abundance: NA
v_gene: TRBV6-9
d_gene: NA
j_gene: TRBJ1-1
CDR3aa: CASSYSNAREAFF
CDR3nt: TGTGCCAGCAGTTATTCAAACGCGAGGGAAGCTTTCTTT

abundance: NA
v_gene: TRBV5-6
d_gene: NA
j_gene: TRBJ1-2
CDR3aa: CASSFRFEDLTGGYTF
CDR3nt: TGTGCCAGCAGCTTTAGGTTTGAGGATTTAACTGGAGGCTACACCTTC

abundance: NA
v_gene: TRBV3-1/TRBV3-2
d_gene: NA
j_gene: TRBJ1-3
CDR3aa: CASSQGGGGNTIYF
CDR3nt: TGTGCCAGCAGCCAAGGTGGAGGTGGAAACACCATATATTTT

abundance: NA
v_gene: TRBV11-3
d_gene: NA
j_gene: TRBJ1-1
CDR3aa: CASSLRDGRLNTEAFF
CDR3nt: TGTGCCAGCAGCCTACGGGATGGGCGCTTGAACACTGAAGCTTTCTTT

abundance: NA
v_gene: TRBV4-1
d_gene: TRBD2
j_gene: TRBJ2-3
CDR3aa: CASSPGRGLGTDTQYF
CDR3nt: TGCGCCAGCAGCCCAGGTAGGGGACTAGGCACAGATACGCAGTATTTT

abundance: NA
v_gene: TRBV19
d_gene: TRBD1
j_gene: TRBJ1-3
CDR3aa: CASSRPGTGTSGNTIYF
CDR3nt: TGTGCCAGTAGTCGTCCCGGGACAGGGACCTCTGGAAACACCATATATTTT

abundance: once
v_gene: TRBV6-5
d_gene: TRBD2
j_gene: TRBJ2-1
CDR3aa: CASSYELAGGYNEQFF
CDR3nt: TGTGCCAGCAGTTACGAATTAGCGGGAGGGTACAATGAGCAGTTCTTC

abundance: NA
v_gene: TRBV5-4
d_gene: TRBD1
j_gene: TRBJ1-1
CDR3aa: CASSATGGTEAFF
CDR3nt: TGTGCCAGCAGCGCGACAGGGGGAACTGAAGCTTTCTTT

abundance: once
v_gene: TRBV3-1/TRBV3-2
d_gene: TRBD2
j_gene: TRBJ2-7
CDR3aa: CASSFQSSGGYEQYF
CDR3nt: TGTGCCAGCAGTTTCCAGTCTAGCGGGGGGTACGAGCAGTACTTC

abundance: NA
v_gene: TRBV19
d_gene: NA
j_gene: TRBJ2-5
CDR3aa: CASSIGVRGAETQYF
CDR3nt: TGTGCCAGTAGTATAGGGGTACGGGGGGCAGAGACCCAGTACTTC

abundance: NA
v_gene: TRBV5-1
d_gene: NA
j_gene: TRBJ2-3
CDR3aa: CASSPPMADTQYF
CDR3nt: TGCGCCAGCAGCCCTCCTATGGCAGATACGCAGTATTTT

abundance: NA
v_gene: TRBV7-9
d_gene: TRBD2
j_gene: TRBJ2-7
CDR3aa: CASSLAGGPYEQYF
CDR3nt: TGTGCCAGCAGCTTGGCGGGGGGGCCGTACGAGCAGTACTTC

abundance: NA
v_gene: TRBV14
d_gene: NA
j_gene: TRBJ1-1
CDR3aa: CASSPLRGAAEAFF
CDR3nt: TGTGCCAGCAGCCCTTTACGGGGGGCAGCTGAAGCTTTCTTT

abundance: few
v_gene: TRBV14
d_gene: NA
j_gene: TRBJ1-2
CDR3aa: CASSVRDTRNGYTF
CDR3nt: TGTGCCAGCAGCGTACGGGACACGAGGAATGGCTACACCTTC

abundance: NA
v_gene: TRBV6-1
d_gene: NA
j_gene: TRBJ1-5
CDR3aa: CASSETRAQPQHF
CDR3nt: TGTGCCAGCAGTGAAACCAGGGCTCAGCCCCAGCATTTT

abundance: NA
v_gene: TRBV6-1
d_gene: TRBD1
j_gene: TRBJ1-2
CDR3aa: CASSDAGGYGYTF
CDR3nt: TGTGCCAGCAGTGACGCAGGGGGCTATGGCTACACCTTC

abundance: NA
v_gene: TRBV10-2
d_gene: NA
j_gene: TRBJ1-1
CDR3aa: CASRTGRGTEAFF
CDR3nt: TGCGCCAGCAGGACTGGGCGGGGAACTGAAGCTTTCTTT

abundance: NA
v_gene: TRBV15
d_gene: TRBD1
j_gene: TRBJ1-4
CDR3aa: CATSFWDSEKFF
CDR3nt: TGTGCCACCAGCTTCTGGGACAGCGAAAAATTTTTT

abundance: NA
v_gene: TRBV10-3
d_gene: TRBD2
j_gene: TRBJ2-2
CDR3aa: CAISAKGSQRESHTGELFF
CDR3nt: TGTGCCATCAGTGCGAAGGGCAGCCAGCGGGAGTCTCACACCGGGGAGCTGTTTTTT

abundance: NA
v_gene: TRBV7-2
d_gene: TRBD1
j_gene: TRBJ1-1
CDR3aa: CASSPRTGSMNTEAFF
CDR3nt: TGTGCCAGCAGCCCGCGGACAGGGAGCATGAACACTGAAGCTTTCTTT

abundance: NA
v_gene: TRBV15
d_gene: TRBD1
j_gene: TRBJ1-2
CDR3aa: CATRIDRGSYGYTF
CDR3nt: TGTGCCACCAGGATAGACAGGGGTTCCTATGGCTACACCTTC

abundance: NA
v_gene: TRBV4-1
d_gene: NA
j_gene: TRBJ1-2
CDR3aa: CASSQDQGIYGYTF
CDR3nt: TGCGCCAGCAGCCAAGATCAGGGGATATATGGCTACACCTTC

abundance: NA
v_gene: TRBV3-1/TRBV3-2
d_gene: TRBD1
j_gene: TRBJ2-5
CDR3aa: CASSREIRPGQGWETQYF
CDR3nt: TGTGCCAGCAGCCGAGAAATTAGACCGGGACAGGGTTGGGAGACCCAGTACTTC

abundance: NA
v_gene: TRBV2
d_gene: TRBD1
j_gene: TRBJ1-1
CDR3aa: CASSLQGVTTEAFF
CDR3nt: TGTGCCAGCAGTCTACAGGGGGTGACGACTGAAGCTTTCTTT

abundance: NA
v_gene: TRBV19
d_gene: TRBD1
j_gene: TRBJ1-1
CDR3aa: CASGEGASPPFF
CDR3nt: TGTGCCAGTGGAGAGGGGGCGTCACCTCCCTTCTTT

abundance: NA
v_gene: TRBV6-6
d_gene: TRBD1
j_gene: TRBJ1-1
CDR3aa: CASSPGQGASEAFF
CDR3nt: TGTGCCAGCAGCCCGGGACAGGGGGCCTCTGAAGCTTTCTTT

abundance: NA
v_gene: TRBV27
d_gene: TRBD2
j_gene: TRBJ2-1
CDR3aa: CASSPTSGMGQFF
CDR3nt: TGTGCCAGCAGCCCGACTAGCGGGATGGGGCAGTTCTTC

abundance: NA
v_gene: TRBV4-1
d_gene: NA
j_gene: TRBJ1-4
CDR3aa: CASSQTLSRGEKLFF
CDR3nt: TGCGCCAGCAGCCAGACCCTGAGTAGGGGTGAAAAACTGTTTTTT

abundance: NA
v_gene: TRBV7-9
d_gene: NA
j_gene: TRBJ1-2
CDR3aa: CASSLDSVNYGYTF
CDR3nt: TGTGCCAGCAGCTTAGATTCGGTAAACTATGGCTACACCTTC

abundance: NA
v_gene: TRBV5-4
d_gene: NA
j_gene: TRBJ2-5
CDR3aa: CASSLALRQETQYF
CDR3nt: TGTGCCAGCAGCTTGGCCTTGAGGCAAGAGACCCAGTACTTC

abundance: NA
v_gene: TRBV7-9
d_gene: NA
j_gene: TRBJ1-1
CDR3aa: CASSFLGGQNTEAFF
CDR3nt: TGTGCCAGCAGCTTTTTGGGGGGGCAGAACACTGAAGCTTTCTTT

abundance: NA
v_gene: TRBV28
d_gene: NA
j_gene: TRBJ1-2
CDR3aa: CASTIGGVGANYGYTF
CDR3nt: TGTGCCAGCACCATAGGGGGGGTTGGGGCTAACTATGGCTACACCTTC

abundance: NA
v_gene: TRBV25-1
d_gene: NA
j_gene: TRBJ2-2
CDR3aa: CASTNRFTGELFF
CDR3nt: TGTGCCAGCACCAACAGGTTTACCGGGGAGCTGTTTTTT

abundance: NA
v_gene: TRBV7-2
d_gene: TRBD2
j_gene: TRBJ2-2
CDR3aa: CASSRTSGGANTGELFF
CDR3nt: TGTGCCAGCAGCCGGACTAGCGGGGGGGCGAACACCGGGGAGCTGTTTTTT

abundance: NA
v_gene: TRBV27
d_gene: TRBD1
j_gene: TRBJ2-7
CDR3aa: CASSPGQVDEQYF
CDR3nt: TGTGCCAGCAGTCCCGGACAGGTCGACGAGCAGTACTTC

abundance: NA
v_gene: TRBV12-3/TRBV12-4
d_gene: TRBD1
j_gene: TRBJ1-1
CDR3aa: CASSRGQGARAFF
CDR3nt: TGTGCCAGCAGTAGAGGACAGGGGGCGCGGGCTTTCTTT

abundance: once
v_gene: TRBV6-6
d_gene: NA
j_gene: TRBJ1-2
CDR3aa: CASSSSGGGSYGYTF
CDR3nt: TGTGCCAGCAGTTCCTCGGGCGGGGGAAGCTATGGCTACACCTTC

abundance: NA
v_gene: TRBV30
d_gene: NA
j_gene: TRBJ1-2
CDR3aa: CAWSEGGRGYTF
CDR3nt: TGTGCCTGGAGTGAAGGGGGACGTGGCTACACCTTC

abundance: NA
v_gene: TRBV20-1
d_gene: TRBD1
j_gene: TRBJ2-7
CDR3aa: CSASEMTGAHEQYF
CDR3nt: TGCAGTGCTAGTGAAATGACAGGGGCCCACGAGCAGTACTTC

abundance: NA
v_gene: TRBV19
d_gene: NA
j_gene: TRBJ1-1
CDR3aa: CASSISVLNTEAFF
CDR3nt: TGTGCCAGTAGTATTTCAGTTTTGAACACTGAAGCTTTCTTT

abundance: NA
v_gene: TRBV7-6
d_gene: TRBD2
j_gene: TRBJ2-2
CDR3aa: CASSLQREGLGTGELFF
CDR3nt: TGTGCCAGCAGCTTACAGCGGGAGGGCCTGGGAACCGGGGAGCTGTTTTTT

abundance: once
v_gene: TRBV3-1/TRBV3-2
d_gene: NA
j_gene: TRBJ2-2
CDR3aa: CASSQWSSRGAETGELFF
CDR3nt: TGTGCCAGCAGCCAATGGTCGTCCCGGGGGGCGGAAACCGGGGAGCTGTTTTTT

abundance: NA
v_gene: TRBV5-1
d_gene: NA
j_gene: TRBJ1-1
CDR3aa: CASSEGFGGVDTEAFF
CDR3nt: TGCGCCAGCAGCGAGGGTTTTGGTGGGGTGGACACTGAAGCTTTCTTT

abundance: NA
v_gene: TRBV2
d_gene: NA
j_gene: TRBJ1-2
CDR3aa: CASSNYLTGFGGYTF
CDR3nt: TGTGCCAGCAGTAACTATTTAACAGGGTTTGGTGGCTACACCTTC

abundance: NA
v_gene: TRBV5-1
d_gene: NA
j_gene: TRBJ2-1
CDR3aa: CASSLEVEDNEQFF
CDR3nt: TGCGCCAGCAGCTTGGAGGTGGAGGACAATGAGCAGTTCTTC